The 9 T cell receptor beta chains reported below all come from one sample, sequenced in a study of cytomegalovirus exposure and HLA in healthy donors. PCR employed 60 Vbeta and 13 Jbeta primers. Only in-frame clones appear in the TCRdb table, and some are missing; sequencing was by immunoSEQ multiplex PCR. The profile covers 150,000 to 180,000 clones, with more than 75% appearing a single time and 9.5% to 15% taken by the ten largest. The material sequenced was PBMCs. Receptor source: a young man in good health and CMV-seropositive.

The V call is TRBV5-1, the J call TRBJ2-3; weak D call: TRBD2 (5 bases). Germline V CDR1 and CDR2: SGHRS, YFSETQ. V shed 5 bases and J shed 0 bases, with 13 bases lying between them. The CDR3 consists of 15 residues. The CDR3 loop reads CASSSRLPSTDTQYF. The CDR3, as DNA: TGCGCCAGCAGTAGCCGACTACCGAGCACAGATACGCAGTATTTT.

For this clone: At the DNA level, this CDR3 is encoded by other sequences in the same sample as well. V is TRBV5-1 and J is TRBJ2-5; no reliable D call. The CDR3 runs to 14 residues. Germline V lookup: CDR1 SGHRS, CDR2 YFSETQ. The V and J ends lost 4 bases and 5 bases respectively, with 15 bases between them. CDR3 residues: CASSPRQRGETQYF. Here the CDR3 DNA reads TGCGCCAGCAGCCCGAGGCAGCGTGGTGAGACCCAGTACTTC.

The CDR3 bases are TGTGCCAGCAGTTCGCCCCGAGGGACAGGGGTATTCGACGCGTACTTC. It is translated as CASSSPRGTGVFDAYF. The V call is TRBV6-6, the J call TRBJ2-7; 10 nucleotides align to TRBD1. CDR1 and CDR2 from the germline V gene are MNHNY and SVGAGI (reference sequence). The CDR3 length is 16 residues. Trimming cost V 4 bases and J 12 bases; bases outside gene matches: 18.

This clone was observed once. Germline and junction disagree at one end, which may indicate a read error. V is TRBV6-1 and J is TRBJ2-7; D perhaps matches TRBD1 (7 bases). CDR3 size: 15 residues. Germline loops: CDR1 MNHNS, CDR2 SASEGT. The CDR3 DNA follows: TGTGCCAGCAGTGAAGTGGCGGGACAGCCCTACAAGCAGTACTTC. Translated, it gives CASSEVAGQPYKQYF.

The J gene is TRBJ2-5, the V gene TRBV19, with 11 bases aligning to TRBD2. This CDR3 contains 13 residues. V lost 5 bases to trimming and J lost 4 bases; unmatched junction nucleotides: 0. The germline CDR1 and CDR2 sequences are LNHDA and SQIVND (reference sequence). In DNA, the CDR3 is TGTGCCAGTAGTGGACTAGCGGGAGAGACCCAGTACTTC. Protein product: CASSGLAGETQYF.

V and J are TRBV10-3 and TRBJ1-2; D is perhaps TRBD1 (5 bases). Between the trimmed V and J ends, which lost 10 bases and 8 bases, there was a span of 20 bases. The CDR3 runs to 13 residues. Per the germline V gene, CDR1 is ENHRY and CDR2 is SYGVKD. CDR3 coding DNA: TGTGCCACCTTAAGCGGGGGAAAGGAGGGCTACACCTTC. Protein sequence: CATLSGGKEGYTF.

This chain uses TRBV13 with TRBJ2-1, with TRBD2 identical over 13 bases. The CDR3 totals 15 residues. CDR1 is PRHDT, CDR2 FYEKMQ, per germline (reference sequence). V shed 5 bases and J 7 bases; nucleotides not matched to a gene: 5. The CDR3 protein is CASSATGLAGNEQFF. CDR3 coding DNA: TGTGCCAGCAGCGCAACGGGACTAGCGGGAAATGAGCAGTTCTTC. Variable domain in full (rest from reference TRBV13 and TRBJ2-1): AAGVIQSPRHLIKEKRETATLKCYPIPRHDTVYWYQQGPGQDPQFLISFYEKMQSDKGSIPDRFSAQQFSDYHSELNMSSLELGDSALYFCASSATGLAGNEQFFGPGTRLTVL.

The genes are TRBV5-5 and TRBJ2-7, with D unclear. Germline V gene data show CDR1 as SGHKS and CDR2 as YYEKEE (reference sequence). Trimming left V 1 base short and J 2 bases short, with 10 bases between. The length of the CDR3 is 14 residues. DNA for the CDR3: TGTGCCAGCAGCTTGCTAGTTGGCGCCTACGAGCAGTACTTC. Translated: CASSLLVGAYEQYF.

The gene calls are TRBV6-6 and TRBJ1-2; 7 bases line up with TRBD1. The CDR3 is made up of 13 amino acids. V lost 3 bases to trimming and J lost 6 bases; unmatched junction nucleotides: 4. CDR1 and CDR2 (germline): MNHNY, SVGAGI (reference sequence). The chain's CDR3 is CASSYDRAHGYTF. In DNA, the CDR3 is TGTGCCAGCAGTTATGACAGGGCCCATGGCTACACCTTC.